This T cell receptor beta chain comes out of a study of blood T cell repertoires in COVID-19. Study at large: Researchers got acute and convalescent COVID-19 samples from the United States, Italy and Spain. T cells, B-cell-depleted T cells, or PBMCs provided the cDNA or gDNA that served as material.

Original data processing: Estimation of nucleated cell counts relied on the amplification of reference gene primers. The assay was immunoSEQ multiplex PCR, and TCRdb's table has in-frame clones only and misses some. V, J and clone size are taken as reported in that table, and D and trimming were inferred from the DNA itself. The data contain about 200,000 clones, roughly 89% of them seen just once; the ten biggest clones take up approximately 6.2%. Trimming took 5 bases from V and 4 from J, leaving 11 bases between them. CDR3 size: 13 residues. Germline CDR1 SGHAT, CDR2 FQNNGV. This TCR derives from a man aged 55 to 70 who had recovered from COVID-19. The chain recombines TRBV11-2 with TRBJ1-2, with D possibly TRBD1 on 5 matching bases. Sequencing input: peripheral blood. The CDR3, as DNA: TGTGCCAGCAGCCCACCGACAGCCTATGGCTACACCTTC. Amino acid sequence: CASSPPTAYGYTF.